Shown below are 9 T cell receptor beta chains from a single sample sequenced in a study of Graves' ophthalmopathy and Graves' hyperthyroidism (dated 2018 in TCRdb). The sequencing machine was an Illumina HiSeq 2000. For repertoire sequencing, the TCR beta CDR3 regions were amplified from RNA transcripts. A first-round RT-PCR used HTBI primers with the Qiagen OneStep RT-PCR kit, followed by a second-round multiplex PCR, size selection and purification. TCRdb applied fastp at Q25 and MiXCR to the public reads, then kept only in-frame beta chains. All rows with the same CDR3 protein become a single entry with the most common DNA and genes. The sample profile shows approximately 210,000 distinct CDR3 sequences; 20% to 25% of them were found once. The ten largest clones capture around 45% of the sample. Sequencing input: peripheral blood. The receptors originated from a woman between 45 and 65 years old with Graves' ophthalmopathy. Donor details come from another sample of the same person, matched by shared clones.

This clonotype came up a few times. The V call is TRBV28, the J call TRBJ2-2, with 14 bases matching TRBD2. J lost 4 bases, V lost 5 bases, and 6 bases had no gene match. Germline CDR1 reads MDHEN; CDR2 reads SYDVKM. CDR3 length: 17 amino acids. The CDR3 here is CASSPSGLAGVTGELFF. CDR3 nucleotides: TGTGCCAGCAGTCCCTCGGGACTAGCGGGAGTCACCGGGGAGCTGTTTTTT.

This clonotype was counted a few times. The genes are TRBV30 and TRBJ2-7; D unclear. The CDR3 consists of 14 residues. The germline V gene has CDR1 GTSNPN and CDR2 SVGIG (reference sequence). With 3 bases removed from V and 1 base from J, the gap between germline ends came to 13 bases. CDR3 nucleotide sequence: TGTGCCTGGAGAGCTAAAGGACGTTCCTACGAGCAGTACTTC. Translated: CAWRAKGRSYEQYF.

The chain employs TRBV28 and TRBJ1-2, with 7 bases matching TRBD1. Germline V lookup: CDR1 MDHEN, CDR2 SYDVKM. V was pared by 6 bases and J by 6 bases, with 4 bases of the junction left unmatched. The CDR3 extends over 12 amino acids. This CDR3 is CASRLQGNGYTF. CDR3 DNA: TGTGCCAGCAGGCTACAGGGGAATGGCTACACCTTC.

This chain connects TRBV3-1 to TRBJ2-5, with 9 bases lining up with TRBD1. The CDR3 loop spans 16 amino acids. The V gene end was trimmed by 3 bases and the J gene end by 1 base; junction bases not matched to a gene: 6. CDR1 is LGHDT, CDR2 YNNKEL, per germline (reference sequence). CDR3: CASSQAGQGIQETQYF. CDR3 nucleotides: TGTGCCAGCAGCCAGGCGGGACAGGGAATCCAAGAGACCCAGTACTTC.

In its sample, this clonotype was seen many times. The rearrangement uses TRBV15 and TRBJ1-6; D is uncertain. V was clipped by 0 bases and J by 5 bases, with 5 bases between them. CDR1 LNHNV and CDR2 YYDKDF come from the germline V gene (reference sequence). This CDR3 region has 14 residues. The DNA for the CDR3 is TGTGCCACCAGCAGAGAGGCAGATAATTCACCCCTCCACTTT. Translation: CATSREADNSPLHF.

There are many counts of this clonotype. J is TRBJ1-1 and V is TRBV27; D unresolved. The CDR3 is 14 amino acids. Germline CDR1 MNHEY, CDR2 SMNVEV (reference sequence). The V end was cut by 4 bases, the J end by 2 bases, with 11 bases between. CDR3 sequence (DNA): TGTGCCAGCAGTTCGGACCTCCCAAACACTGAAGCTTTCTTT. This codes for CASSSDLPNTEAFF.

This clonotype was seen at least ten times. The genes are TRBV20-1 and TRBJ1-5, with unresolved D. CDR1 and CDR2 (germline): DFQATT, SNEGSKA (reference sequence). The ends were cut back, 0 bases at V and 0 bases at J, with 15 bases in the middle. CDR3 length equals 17 residues. The CDR3 loop reads CSARERMGSISNQPQHF. The CDR3 nucleotides are TGCAGTGCTAGAGAAAGGATGGGGTCTATTAGCAATCAGCCCCAGCATTTT.

This clonotype turned up a few times. CDR3 nucleotide sequence: TGTGCCAGCAGCCTCACCCGGGACAGTACCTACGAGCAGTACTTC. Residues: CASSLTRDSTYEQYF. This sequence joins TRBV3-1 and TRBJ2-7; 7 bases map to TRBD1. Trimming took 4 bases from V and 2 from J; bases not matched to a gene: 8. CDR1 LGHDT and CDR2 YNNKEL come from the germline V gene (reference sequence). CDR3 length: 15 residues.

This clonotype was picked up many times. This sequence joins TRBV10-1 and TRBJ2-5, with D tentatively TRBD1 (6 bases). Germline CDR1 and CDR2: WNHNN and SYGVQD (reference sequence). V was clipped by 3 bases and J by 4 bases, with 15 bases between them. The CDR3 length is 15 residues. CDR3 amino acids: CASSDSGVSGETQYF. The CDR3 bases are TGCGCCAGCAGTGACTCAGGGGTATCAGGAGAGACCCAGTACTTC.